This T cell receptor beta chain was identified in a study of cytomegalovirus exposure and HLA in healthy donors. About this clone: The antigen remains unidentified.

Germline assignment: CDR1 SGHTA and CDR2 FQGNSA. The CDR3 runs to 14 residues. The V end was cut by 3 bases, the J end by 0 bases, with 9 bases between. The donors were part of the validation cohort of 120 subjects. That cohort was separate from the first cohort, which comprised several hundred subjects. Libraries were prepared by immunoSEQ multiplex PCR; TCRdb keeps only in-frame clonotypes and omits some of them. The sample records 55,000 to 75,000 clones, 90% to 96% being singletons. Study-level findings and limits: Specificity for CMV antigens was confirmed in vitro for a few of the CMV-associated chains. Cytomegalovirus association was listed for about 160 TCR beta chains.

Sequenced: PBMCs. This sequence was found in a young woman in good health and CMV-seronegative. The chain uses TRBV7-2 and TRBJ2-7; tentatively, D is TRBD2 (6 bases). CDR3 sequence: CASSFGDSSYEQYF. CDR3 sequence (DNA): TGTGCCAGCAGCTTTGGGGACTCCTCCTACGAGCAGTACTTC.